This TCR beta chain was recovered during a study of T cells in Graves' hyperthyroidism and ophthalmopathy. Findings of the study overall: The majority of expanded thyroid clonotypes above 0.001 also appeared in blood.

Diagnostic decisions used clinical symptoms, serum thyroxine and TRAb, thyroid ultrasound and orbital computed tomography. As concerns this clonotype: Its specificity is unknown.

RNA transcripts provided the source from which TCR beta CDR3 regions were amplified. The HTBI primer set was used in a first-round RT-PCR of the TCR CDR3. Using its own MiXCR run on the multiplex PCR reads, TCRdb lists one record per CDR3 protein. The sample includes 350,000 to 500,000 distinct CDR3 sequences, roughly an eighth of them seen just once. There are 14 residues in the CDR3. The ends were cut back, 6 bases at V and 0 bases at J, with 9 bases in the middle. Germline-derived CDR1 and CDR2 are MDHEN and SYDVKM. Sequenced: blood. The sequence was obtained from a woman under 30 with Graves' hyperthyroidism. This chain links TRBV28 with TRBJ1-5, with D uncertain. The CDR3 bases are TGTGCCAGCAGCCGTTCTGATAGCAATCAGCCCCAGCATTTT. Translating gives CASSRSDSNQPQHF.